The 24 T cell receptor beta chains presented below share a single source sample, sequenced in a study of blood T cell repertoires in COVID-19. Measured with immunoSEQ multiplex PCR; TCRdb has only the in-frame clones, and not every one. The sample holds tens of thousands of clones, approximately 86% seen once. Sequencing used peripheral blood. The receptor set was obtained from a human donor in a cohort sampled during active COVID-19.

The CDR3 reads CASSTPGAYEQYF. The CDR3, as DNA: TGCGCCAGCAGCACCCCCGGGGCCTACGAGCAGTACTTC. The J gene is TRBJ2-7, the V gene TRBV5-1; D may be TRBD2 (5 bases). This CDR3 region has 13 residues. Trimming took off 4 bases at V and 2 bases at J, with 10 bases between the two ends. Germline CDR1 is SGHRS and CDR2 is YFSETQ. The full variable domain, with the rest looked up from reference TRBV5-1 and TRBJ2-7, is KAGVTQTPRYLIKTRGQQVTLSCSPISGHRSVSWYQQTPGQGLQFLFEYFSETQRNKGNFPGRFSGRQFSNSRSEMNVSTLELGDSALYLCASSTPGAYEQYFGPGTRLTVT.

In its sample, this clone ranks as medium-sized. The V call is TRBV19, the J call TRBJ2-4; D unclear. The germline V and J ends were trimmed by 3 bases and 9 bases, with 6 bases remaining between them. This CDR3 is built from 11 residues. Germline CDR1 reads LNHDA; CDR2 reads SQIVND (reference sequence). The CDR3: CASSMSVIQYF. DNA of the CDR3: TGTGCCAGTAGTATGTCTGTCATTCAGTACTTC.

The J gene is TRBJ2-2, the V gene TRBV2; 7 bases match TRBD1. The ends lost 6 bases at V and 1 base at J; junction bases unmatched: 5. Germline V gene lookup returns CDR1 SNHLY and CDR2 FYNNEI. The CDR3 consists of 15 residues. The CDR3 bases are TGTGCCAGCAGAGGATGGACAGGGAACACCGGGGAGCTGTTTTTT. Protein: CASRGWTGNTGELFF.

The chain employs TRBV7-9 and TRBJ1-6, with 7 bases that match TRBD1. V shed 4 bases, J shed 8 bases, and the junction held 8 bases outside the gene matches. This CDR3 has 15 residues. Germline loops: CDR1 SEHNR, CDR2 FQNEAQ (reference sequence). CDR3 in DNA: TGTGCCAGCAGCTGGGGACAGCCGAGAGATTCACCCCTCCACTTT. Amino acids: CASSWGQPRDSPLHF.

This clone showed up just a few times. The chain carries TRBV28 and TRBJ2-7; D is perhaps TRBD1 (5 bases). The V end lost 1 base, the J end lost 0 bases, and 7 bases lay between the germline ends. CDR1 is MDHEN and CDR2 is SYDVKM in the germline V gene. The CDR3 totals 14 residues. CDR3 sequence reads: CASSLFDSSYEQYF. The CDR3 DNA is TGTGCCAGCAGTTTATTTGACAGCTCCTACGAGCAGTACTTC.

The rearrangement uses TRBV6-5 and TRBJ1-4; TRBD1 agrees at 7 bases. CDR3 length: 14 residues. After removal of 6 bases from V and 7 bases from J, the junction contained 8 bases not matched to a gene. In germline, CDR1 is MNHEY, CDR2 SVGAGI. The chain's CDR3 is CASSEDRFFEKLFF. CDR3 sequence (DNA): TGTGCCAGCAGCGAGGACAGGTTTTTTGAAAAACTGTTTTTT.

A word on this clone: The junction and the germline gene differ at one end; a read error may be behind it. V gene TRBV19 combines with J gene TRBJ1-1, with D possibly matching TRBD1 (5 bases). The CDR3 contains 11 residues. The germline V gene has CDR1 LNHDA and CDR2 SQIVND (reference sequence). The CDR3 region is CASSVAGRLGF. CDR3 bases: TGTGCCAGTAGTGTCGCGGGACGGCTCGGCTTT.

This clone was seen once. CDR3 region: CASSAGQGDEKLFF. Here the CDR3 DNA reads TGTGCCAGCTCAGCGGGACAGGGTGATGAAAAACTGTTTTTT. The gene calls are TRBV18 and TRBJ1-4; 9 bases match TRBD1. CDR1 and CDR2 (germline): KGHSH, LQKENI. Trimming cost V 5 bases and J 6 bases; bases outside gene matches: 4. The length of the CDR3 is 14 residues.

The CDR3 bases are TGTGCCAGCAGCCCGGGACAGTCCTACGAGCAGTACTTC. Its protein is CASSPGQSYEQYF. The chain has TRBV7-9 and TRBJ2-7; 7 nucleotides agree with TRBD1. The length of the CDR3 is 13 residues. CDR1 and CDR2 (germline): SEHNR, FQNEAQ (reference sequence). V lost 5 bases, J lost 1 base, and 2 bases stayed unmatched.

This clone has just one count. The chain recombines TRBV6-6 with TRBJ2-5, with 9 bases identical to TRBD2. V dropped 5 bases and J dropped 5; count of bases not matched to a gene: 15. CDR3 size: 17 residues. Germline V gives CDR1 MNHNY, CDR2 SVGAGI (reference sequence). The CDR3 spells CASSPREGGGPRETQYF. The CDR3 nucleotides are TGTGCCAGCAGTCCGCGGGAGGGCGGGGGGCCCCGGGAGACCCAGTACTTC.

The chain links TRBV11-2 to TRBJ2-4, with D hard to call. The germline V gene has CDR1 SGHAT and CDR2 FQNNGV. With 0 bases removed from V and 10 bases from J, the gap between germline ends came to 7 bases. CDR3 size: 12 residues. The CDR3 is CASSLDARIQYF. For the CDR3, the DNA is TGTGCCAGCAGCTTAGATGCCAGAATTCAGTACTTC. The variable domain in full, completed from reference TRBV11-2 and TRBJ2-4, reads EAGVAQSPRYKIIEKRQSVAFWCNPISGHATLYWYQQILGQGPKLLIQFQNNGVVDDSQLPKDRFSAERLKGVDSTLKIQPAKLEDSAVYLCASSLDARIQYFGAGTRLSVL.

The chain couples TRBV24-1 to TRBJ1-5, with no clear D. Trimming cost V 4 bases and J 4 bases, with 4 bases left between them. There are 12 residues in the CDR3. Per germline, CDR1 KGHDR and CDR2 SFDVKD. CDR3 DNA sequence: TGTGCCACCAGTGAACAGAATCAGCCCCAGCATTTT. It is translated as CATSEQNQPQHF.

The chain employs TRBV18 and TRBJ2-5; 7 positions match TRBD1. CDR3 length: 17 residues. CDR1 and CDR2 (germline): KGHSH, LQKENI. V lost 4 bases to trimming and J lost 1 base; unmatched junction nucleotides: 12. The CDR3 DNA follows: TGTGCCAGCTCACTACCAGGGGGTACGAGAATCCAAGAGACCCAGTACTTC. Its protein is CASSLPGGTRIQETQYF.

The chain has TRBV3-1 (or the pseudogene TRBV3-2) and TRBJ2-7; 10 bases are shared with TRBD1. The CDR3 totals 14 residues. The germline V gene encodes CDR1 LGHDT and CDR2 YNNKEL (reference sequence). Trimming cost V 1 base and J 6 bases; bases outside gene matches: 3. The CDR3 DNA reads TGTGCCAGCAGCCAAGTGGGGACAGGGGCCGAGCAGTACTTC. Its translation is CASSQVGTGAEQYF.

This clone was seen once. Written as DNA, the CDR3 is TGTGCCAGCAGCCGGGCCATATCGACAGGGGGAGAGACCCAGTACTTC. This gives the protein CASSRAISTGGETQYF. V is TRBV5-5 and J is TRBJ2-5; 9 nucleotides line up with TRBD1. V was pared by 4 bases and J by 4 bases, with 11 bases of the junction left unmatched. CDR3 length equals 16 residues. The germline CDR1 and CDR2 sequences are SGHKS and YYEKEE (reference sequence).

This clone was picked up a small number of times. The chain links TRBV12-3 or TRBV12-4 to TRBJ2-7; maybe TRBD2 (7 bases). This CDR3 spans 13 amino acids. Trimming pared 6 bases from V and 4 bases from J, leaving 13 bases between. The CDR3 here is CASRRRGGYEQYF. CDR3 nucleotide sequence: TGTGCCAGCAGGCGGAGGGGGGGGTACGAGCAGTACTTC.

V gene TRBV4-3 combines with J gene TRBJ2-1, with 9 bases lining up with TRBD2. Per germline, CDR1 LGHNA and CDR2 YSLEER. Trimming took 0 bases from V and 10 from J; bases not matched to a gene: 7. The CDR3 loop spans 15 amino acids. The CDR3 sequence: CASSQDTAGGREQFF. The DNA of the CDR3 is TGCGCCAGCAGCCAAGACACGGCGGGGGGGCGGGAGCAGTTCTTC.

The chain couples TRBV24-1 to TRBJ1-5; 8 bases line up with TRBD1. The CDR3 is 15 residues long. Germline loops: CDR1 KGHDR, CDR2 SFDVKD. J was trimmed by 5 bases and V by 4 bases; bases with no gene match: 6. As DNA, the CDR3 is TGTGCCACCAGTGACCCGGGACAGGTGGATCAGCCCCAGCATTTT. The encoded protein is CATSDPGQVDQPQHF.

The rearrangement joins TRBV6-5 to TRBJ1-2, with unresolved D. Germline CDR1 is MNHEY and CDR2 is SVGAGI. CDR3 length: 14 residues. V lost 10 bases and J lost 4, with 19 bases in between. CDR3: CAISSAIGGYGYTF. As DNA, the CDR3 is TGTGCCATCTCCAGCGCTATCGGCGGCTATGGCTACACCTTC.

About this clone itself: This may come from a read error, since a much larger clone is one base off. The same CDR3 also results from other DNA sequences found in this sample. This chain uses TRBV19 with TRBJ2-5, with D maybe TRBD2 (6 bases). Trimming took off 6 bases at V and 5 bases at J, with 16 bases between the two ends. Germline V gives CDR1 LNHDA, CDR2 SQIVND (reference sequence). This CDR3 is 14 amino acids long. CDR3 protein: CASSPTSGVETQYF. CDR3 sequence (DNA): TGTGCCAGTAGCCCGACTAGTGGGGTGGAGACCCAGTACTTC. The complete variable domain, with remaining parts taken from reference TRBV19 and TRBJ2-5, reads DGGITQSPKYLFRKEGQNVTLSCEQNLNHDAMYWYRQDPGQGLRLIYYSQIVNDFQKGDIAEGYSVSREKKESFPLTVTSAQKNPTAFYLCASSPTSGVETQYFGPGTRLLVL.

This chain joins TRBV5-4 and TRBJ2-3, with D maybe TRBD2 (6 bases). V lost 0 bases, J lost 2 bases, and 10 bases lay in between. The CDR3 spans 15 residues. CDR1 SGHNT and CDR2 YYREEE come from the germline V gene (reference sequence). CDR3 coding DNA: TGTGCCAGCAGCTTGGGGGGGACTTACACAGATACGCAGTATTTT. This gives the protein CASSLGGTYTDTQYF.

The V call is TRBV11-2, the J call TRBJ2-7; TRBD2 is a possible D gene (5 bases). Trimming stripped 5 bases from V and 6 bases from J, with 20 bases between. The CDR3 has 15 residues. The V gene's germline CDR1 is SGHAT and CDR2 FQNNGV. CDR3 in DNA: TGTGCCAGCAGCCCTCGACTCTATTCGGGATCCGAGCAGTACTTC. This translates into CASSPRLYSGSEQYF.

This sequence joins TRBV6-1 and TRBJ2-1; a weak D match, TRBD1 (5 bases). The germline V and J ends were trimmed by 2 bases and 10 bases, with 12 bases remaining between them. Per germline, CDR1 MNHNS and CDR2 SASEGT. This CDR3 region has 13 residues. CDR3 sequence: CASSELWTLEQFF. The CDR3 bases are TGTGCCAGCAGTGAATTATGGACACTCGAGCAGTTCTTC.

The chain couples TRBV7-2 to TRBJ2-2, with 7 bases fitting TRBD2. The CDR3 contains 16 residues. Germline trimming cut 2 bases from V and 1 base from J; bases unmatched to any gene: 4. The V gene's germline CDR1 is SGHTA and CDR2 FQGNSA. The CDR3 is CASSLFPGGNTGELFF. The CDR3 coding sequence is TGTGCCAGCAGCTTATTCCCGGGGGGGAACACCGGGGAGCTGTTTTTT. The full variable domain, completed using reference TRBV7-2 and TRBJ2-2, is GAGVSQSPSNKVTEKGKDVELRCDPISGHTALYWYRQSLGQGLEFLIYFQGNSAPDKSGLPSDRFSAERTGGSVSTLTIQRTQQEDSAVYLCASSLFPGGNTGELFFGEGSRLTVL.